Detailed here is one T cell receptor beta chain. What it recognizes is unknown. Trimming stripped 3 bases from V and 8 bases from J, with 10 bases between. CDR3 length: 13 amino acids. Profiled with immunoSEQ multiplex PCR; TCRdb holds only in-frame clones, not every one. The sample yields about 350,000 clones, 88% seen once. Regarding treatment: roughly 18 received Ad26.COV2.S at low or high dose, single or two shots; roughly 5 received placebo; per-sample allocation not given. Following the first vaccine or placebo injection, samples were taken on day 63. Within Boston, the person who donated was an adult of 18-55 years. The sample is drawn from a study of Ad26.COV2.S vaccination and SARS-CoV-2 variants. General study points: The authors reported substantial breadth in spike-specific CD8+ and CD4+ T cell responses after vaccination.

The clonotype comes from a person between 18 and 65 years old who received the Ad26.COV2.S COVID-19 vaccine or a placebo. The chain employs TRBV12-3 or TRBV12-4 and TRBJ1-4, with a weak D call TRBD1 (5 bases). The sample consisted of peripheral blood, taken in a trial of Ad26.COV2.S vaccine versus placebo. The CDR3 DNA is TGTGCCAGCAGTTTCTCTGGGGGGGAAAAACTGTTTTTT. As protein: CASSFSGGEKLFF.